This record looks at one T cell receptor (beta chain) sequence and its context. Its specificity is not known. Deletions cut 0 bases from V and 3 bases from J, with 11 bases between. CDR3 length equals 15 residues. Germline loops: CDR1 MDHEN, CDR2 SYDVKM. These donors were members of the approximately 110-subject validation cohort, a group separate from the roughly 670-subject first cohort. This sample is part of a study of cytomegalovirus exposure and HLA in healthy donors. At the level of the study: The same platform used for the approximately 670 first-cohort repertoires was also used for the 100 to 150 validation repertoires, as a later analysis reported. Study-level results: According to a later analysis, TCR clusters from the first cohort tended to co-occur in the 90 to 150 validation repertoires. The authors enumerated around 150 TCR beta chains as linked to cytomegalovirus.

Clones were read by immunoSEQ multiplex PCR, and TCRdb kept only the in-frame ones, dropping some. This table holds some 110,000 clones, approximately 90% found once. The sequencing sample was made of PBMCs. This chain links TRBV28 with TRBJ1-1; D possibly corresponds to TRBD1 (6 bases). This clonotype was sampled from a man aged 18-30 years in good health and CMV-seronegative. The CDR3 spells CASSLWPEGDTEAFF. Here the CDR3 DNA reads TGTGCCAGCAGTTTATGGCCTGAGGGGGACACTGAAGCTTTCTTT.